Below are 11 T cell receptor beta chains sequenced from a single sample in a study of T cell responses to AZD1222 COVID-19 vaccine. Assay used: immunoSEQ multiplex PCR; TCRdb lists only in-frame clones, some missing. The repertoire has around 110,000 clones, roughly nine tenths of them found once; the top ten carry around 7.2%. Material: peripheral blood, obtained on day 0 of AZD1222 vaccination. All receptors derive from an adult in good health.

The rearrangement joins TRBV28 to TRBJ2-5; D may correspond to TRBD1 or TRBD2 (5 bases each). The V gene's germline CDR1 is MDHEN and CDR2 SYDVKM. Trimming removed 6 bases at V and 11 bases at J, with 13 bases between. This CDR3 is 11 amino acids long. Here the CDR3 reads CASRSGHGQYF. CDR3 nucleotides: TGTGCCAGCAGGAGCGGACACGGGCAGTACTTC.

The chain is built from TRBV14 and TRBJ1-2, with D perhaps matching TRBD1 (5 bases). V gave up 1 base and J gave up 8 bases, with 14 bases separating them. CDR3 length: 14 amino acids. Germline V gene data show CDR1 as SGHDN and CDR2 as FVKESK. CDR3 amino acids: CASSQGDWVGGYTF. In DNA, the CDR3 is TGTGCCAGCAGCCAAGGGGACTGGGTCGGAGGCTACACCTTC.

The rearrangement uses TRBV5-4 and TRBJ2-3, with D perhaps TRBD1 (5 bases). The germline gives CDR1 SGHNT, CDR2 YYREEE (reference sequence). V lost 4 bases to trimming and J lost 2 bases, with 11 bases between them. CDR3 length equals 14 residues. CDR3 sequence: CASSIGHYTDTQYF. CDR3 sequence (DNA): TGTGCCAGCAGCATTGGACATTACACAGATACGCAGTATTTT.

CDR3 nucleotide sequence: TGTGCCAGCATTTCTGGGGGGACAGGGGTTGTAGCTTTCTTT. Translation: CASISGGTGVVAFF. The rearrangement links TRBV28 to TRBJ1-1, with 10 bases fitting TRBD1. The V gene's germline CDR1 is MDHEN and CDR2 SYDVKM. The V gene end was trimmed by 7 bases and the J gene end by 10 bases; junction bases not matched to a gene: 12. CDR3 length: 14 amino acids.

V is TRBV4-1 and J is TRBJ2-7; TRBD2 might be the D (5 bases). The CDR3 is 13 residues long. Between the trimmed V and J ends, which lost 1 base and 7 bases, there was a span of 11 bases. Germline CDR1 is MGHRA and CDR2 is YSYEKL. CDR3 sequence reads: CASSQVDSGEQYF. The CDR3 nucleotides are TGCGCCAGCAGCCAAGTGGATTCGGGAGAGCAGTACTTC.

This chain connects TRBV6-5 to TRBJ2-2; D not resolved. The germline CDR1 and CDR2 sequences are MNHEY and SVGAGI. V lost 0 bases and J 1 base, leaving 3 bases between the germline ends. There are 14 residues in the CDR3. In DNA, the CDR3 is TGTGCCAGCAGTTACTCGGGGAACACCGGGGAGCTGTTTTTT. Protein: CASSYSGNTGELFF.

This clone came up a few times. The rearrangement joins TRBV30 to TRBJ1-2; D may be TRBD1 (5 bases). Trimming left V 8 bases short and J 8 bases short, with 27 bases between. The CDR3 runs 15 residues. Germline CDR1 and CDR2: GTSNPN and SVGIG (reference sequence). CDR3 in DNA: TGTGCCCTAAGCCCTCGACAGTGGGGGTATTCGGGCTACACCTTC. Encoded protein: CALSPRQWGYSGYTF.

V gene TRBV4-1 combines with J gene TRBJ2-7; no definite D call. Germline-derived CDR1 and CDR2 are MGHRA and YSYEKL. CDR3 length: 15 amino acids. Between the trimmed V and J ends, which lost 0 bases and 2 bases, there was a span of 11 bases. CDR3 residues: CASSQERASTYEQYF. The CDR3 coding sequence is TGCGCCAGCAGCCAAGAACGGGCCAGTACCTACGAGCAGTACTTC.

V is TRBV30 and J is TRBJ2-5; D is undetermined. The CDR3 extends over 13 amino acids. V dropped 0 bases and J dropped 7 bases, with 12 bases sitting between them. Germline values: CDR1 GTSNPN, CDR2 SVGIG (reference sequence). CDR3 bases: TGTGCCTGGAGTGTAAGCAATTTGGGGACCCAGTACTTC. It is translated as CAWSVSNLGTQYF.

The genes are TRBV18 and TRBJ1-1; D ambiguous. V lost 2 bases to trimming and J lost 2 bases, with 9 bases between them. Looked up from germline, CDR1 is KGHSH and CDR2 is LQKENI. This CDR3 comprises 14 residues. The CDR3 loop reads CASSPKTSNTEAFF. In nucleotides, the CDR3 is TGTGCCAGCTCACCAAAAACTTCCAACACTGAAGCTTTCTTT. The variable domain in full, with the rest retrieved from reference TRBV18 and TRBJ1-1, is NAGVMQNPRHLVRRRGQEARLRCSPMKGHSHVYWYRQLPEEGLKFMVYLQKENIIDESGMPKERFSAEFPKEGPSILRIQQVVRGDSAAYFCASSPKTSNTEAFFGQGTRLTVV.

This clone has a handful of counts. The genes are TRBV10-3 and TRBJ1-3, with D unclear. Germline CDR1 is ENHRY and CDR2 is SYGVKD. V shed 2 bases and J shed 6 bases, with 17 bases lying between them. The CDR3 loop spans 16 amino acids. The CDR3 sequence: CAISEPTMGSQNTIYF. CDR3 coding DNA: TGTGCCATCAGTGAGCCGACGATGGGCAGTCAAAACACCATATATTTT.